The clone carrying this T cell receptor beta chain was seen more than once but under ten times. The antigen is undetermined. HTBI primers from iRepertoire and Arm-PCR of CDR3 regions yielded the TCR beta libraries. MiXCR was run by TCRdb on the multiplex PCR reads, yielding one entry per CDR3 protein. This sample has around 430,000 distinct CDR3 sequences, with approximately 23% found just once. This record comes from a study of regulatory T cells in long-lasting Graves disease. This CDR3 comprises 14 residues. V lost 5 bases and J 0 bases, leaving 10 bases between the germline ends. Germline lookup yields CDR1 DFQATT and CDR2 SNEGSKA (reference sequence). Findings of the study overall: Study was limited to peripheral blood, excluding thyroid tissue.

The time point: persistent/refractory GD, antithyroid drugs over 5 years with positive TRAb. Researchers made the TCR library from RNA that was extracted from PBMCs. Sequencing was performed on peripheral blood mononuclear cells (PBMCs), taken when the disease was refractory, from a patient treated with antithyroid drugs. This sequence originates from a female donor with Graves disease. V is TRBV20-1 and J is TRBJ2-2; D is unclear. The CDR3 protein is CSAVRSANTGELFF. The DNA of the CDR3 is TGCAGTGCTGTACGATCCGCGAACACCGGGGAGCTGTTTTTT.